The 23 T cell receptor beta chains below all came from one sample that was sequenced in a study of T cells after yellow fever vaccination. TCRdb independently ran MiXCR on the 5' RACE reads; one entry per CDR3 protein. Of about 260,000 distinct CDR3 sequences listed, around 4.9% are singletons. Sample: CD4+ T cells sorted from PBMCs, taken on the day of the yellow fever booster vaccination. Receptor source: a young man who received the YFV17D yellow fever vaccine.

This clonotype was found many times. The CDR3 region has the DNA TGTGCCAGCAGCCAAGACACGAGGCCACGGACCCAGTACTTC. Its translation is CASSQDTRPRTQYF. The chain couples TRBV3-1 to TRBJ2-5; no firm D call. The V end lost 0 bases, the J end lost 7 bases, and 12 bases lay between the germline ends. Germline loops: CDR1 LGHDT, CDR2 YNNKEL (reference sequence). The CDR3 length is 14 residues.

The rearrangement joins TRBV5-1 to TRBJ2-7, with TRBD2 matching 11 bases. After removal of 4 bases from V and 4 bases from J, the junction contained 4 bases not matched to a gene. The length of the CDR3 is 14 residues. The germline V gene encodes CDR1 SGHRS and CDR2 YFSETQ. Here the CDR3 DNA reads TGCGCCAGCAGCAGGACTAGCGGGCATTACGAGCAGTACGTC. Protein: CASSRTSGHYEQYV.

This clonotype was counted many times. The chain links TRBV12-3 or TRBV12-4 to TRBJ2-1; D may be TRBD1 (6 bases). This CDR3 spans 13 amino acids. V lost 6 bases and J 6 bases, leaving 12 bases between the germline ends. CDR3 in amino acids: CASRDTGFNEQFF. In DNA, the CDR3 is TGTGCCAGCAGGGATACAGGGTTCAATGAGCAGTTCTTC.

The chain recombines TRBV5-1 with TRBJ2-5; perhaps TRBD1 as D (6 bases). This CDR3 has 13 amino acids. Germline V gene data show CDR1 as SGHRS and CDR2 as YFSETQ. V was cut by 6 bases and J by 1 base, with 10 bases left in between. CDR3: CASNTGTQETQYF. In DNA, the CDR3 is TGCGCCAGCAATACAGGGACCCAAGAGACCCAGTACTTC.

This clonotype has a handful of counts. CDR3 nucleotide sequence: TGCAGTTCCTATAGGGCGGTGGAATATAGCAATCAGCCCCAGCATTTT. This codes for CSSYRAVEYSNQPQHF. The chain employs TRBV20-1 and TRBJ1-5; no clear D gene. V lost 8 bases to trimming and J lost 0 bases, with 20 bases between them. The length of the CDR3 is 16 residues. Per the germline V gene, CDR1 is DFQATT and CDR2 is SNEGSKA (reference sequence).

The chain is built from TRBV9 and TRBJ1-3; D is perhaps TRBD1 (6 bases). Trimming pared 3 bases from V and 0 bases from J, leaving 16 bases between. The germline V gene has CDR1 SGDLS and CDR2 YYNGEE. There are 17 residues in the CDR3. The CDR3 loop reads CASSALQGPHSGNTIYF. The CDR3 nucleotides read TGTGCCAGCAGCGCCCTCCAGGGGCCCCACTCTGGAAACACCATATATTTT.

This clonotype was recorded a few times. The CDR3 DNA reads as TGCAGTGCTAGCCCGGGGATCCCTTCACCCCTCCACTTT. Protein: CSASPGIPSPLHF. The V gene is TRBV20-1, the J gene TRBJ1-6; D gene uncertain. The CDR3 has 13 residues. Looked up from germline, CDR1 is DFQATT and CDR2 is SNEGSKA (reference sequence). V was shortened by 3 bases and J by 9 bases, with 12 bases between the two germline ends.

At least ten counts were recorded for this clonotype. The J gene is TRBJ1-5, the V gene TRBV6-5; no clear D. V lost 0 bases to trimming and J lost 6 bases, with 12 bases between them. Germline loops: CDR1 MNHEY, CDR2 SVGAGI. This CDR3 contains 15 residues. CDR3 loop: CASSYSSNSRQPQHF. CDR3 in DNA: TGTGCCAGCAGTTACTCTTCTAACAGTCGTCAGCCCCAGCATTTT.

J is TRBJ2-5 and V is TRBV5-4, with 9 bases that match TRBD2. The germline V gene has CDR1 SGHNT and CDR2 YYREEE (reference sequence). The CDR3 extends over 14 amino acids. The V and J ends lost 7 bases and 5 bases, in that order; junction bases with no gene match: 9. This CDR3 is CASHPAGGRETQYF. Written as DNA, the CDR3 is TGTGCCAGCCATCCAGCGGGGGGCCGGGAGACCCAGTACTTC.

This clonotype has more than one count but fewer than ten. The gene calls are TRBV30 and TRBJ1-1, with 9 bases that match TRBD1. The CDR3 runs to 14 residues. V dropped 5 bases and J dropped 2; count of bases not matched to a gene: 6. Germline loops: CDR1 GTSNPN, CDR2 SVGIG (reference sequence). In DNA, the CDR3 is TGTGCCTGGGGGAACAGGGGGCGTAACACTGAAGCTTTCTTT. Translation gives CAWGNRGRNTEAFF. Based on the CDR3 plus reference TRBV30 and TRBJ1-1, the full variable domain is SQTIHQWPATLVQPVGSPLSLECTVEGTSNPNLYWYRQAAGRGLQLLFYSVGIGQISSEVPQNLSASRPQDRQFILSSKKLLLSDSGFYLCAWGNRGRNTEAFFGQGTRLTVV.

This clonotype was counted between two and nine times. The gene calls are TRBV20-1 and TRBJ1-2; TRBD1 agrees at 7 bases. CDR1 is DFQATT, CDR2 SNEGSKA, per germline (reference sequence). J was trimmed by 6 bases and V by 6 bases; bases with no gene match: 7. The CDR3 is 12 amino acids. The chain's CDR3 is CSAATGADGYTF. The CDR3 nucleotides read TGCAGTGCCGCAACAGGGGCGGATGGCTACACCTTC.

V gene TRBV5-1 combines with J gene TRBJ1-5, with a possible D match to TRBD1 (6 bases). V lost 8 bases and J lost 2, with 11 bases in between. The CDR3 consists of 13 residues. Germline values: CDR1 SGHRS, CDR2 YFSETQ. Written as DNA, the CDR3 is TGCGCCAGGATAGGGGGAGGCAATCAGCCCCAGCATTTT. Translation: CARIGGGNQPQHF.

The CDR3 bases are TGCAGCGCGGAACCCGTATTGAGGGCTGGTGGCTACACCTTC. Residues: CSAEPVLRAGGYTF. This sequence joins TRBV29-1 and TRBJ1-2; no firm D call. The V end lost 7 bases, the J end lost 7 bases, and 22 bases lay between the germline ends. The CDR3 runs 14 residues. Germline-derived CDR1 and CDR2 are SQVTM and ANQGSEA.

J is TRBJ1-1 and V is TRBV12-3 or TRBV12-4; a weak D match, TRBD1 (6 bases). V was clipped by 5 bases and J by 1 base, with 14 bases between them. The length of the CDR3 is 15 residues. The CDR3 reads CASSTSGTPNTEAFF. CDR3 bases: TGTGCCAGCAGTACCAGCGGGACACCGAACACTGAAGCTTTCTTT.

This clonotype was recorded a few times. The V and J genes are TRBV27 and TRBJ2-4; D remains ambiguous. The CDR3 has 15 residues. V lost 5 bases, J lost 6 bases, and 17 bases lay in between. Germline-derived CDR1 and CDR2 are MNHEY and SMNVEV (reference sequence). The CDR3 DNA reads as TGTGCCAGCAGTCCTAGGAGCCCCTTGGGAAACATTCAGTACTTC. Its protein product is CASSPRSPLGNIQYF.

The chain combines TRBV7-2 with TRBJ1-5; 8 bases line up with TRBD1. V lost 5 bases, J lost 1 base, and 4 bases stayed unmatched. The CDR3 loop spans 15 amino acids. Germline assignment: CDR1 SGHTA and CDR2 FQGNSA. The CDR3 DNA reads TGTGCCAGCAGCCCAGGGGGCAGGAGCAATCAGCCCCAGCATTTT. It translates to CASSPGGRSNQPQHF.

There are a few counts of this clonotype. CDR3 protein: CASSNGAGRTDTQYF. The CDR3 DNA reads as TGTGCCAGCAGCAATGGGGCAGGGCGCACAGATACGCAGTATTTT. This sequence joins TRBV5-8 and TRBJ2-3; a weak D match, TRBD1 (5 bases). The CDR3 consists of 15 residues. Trimming pared 4 bases from V and 1 base from J, leaving 13 bases between. Germline V CDR1 and CDR2: SGHTS, YDEGEE.

This clonotype was found a few times. The chain is built from TRBV19 and TRBJ1-1; no firm D call. Germline V lookup: CDR1 LNHDA, CDR2 SQIVND (reference sequence). CDR3 length equals 15 residues. Trimming shortened V by 1 base and J by 7 bases, and 16 bases separated the two germline ends. The CDR3 loop is CASSIGWREEGEAFF. For the CDR3, the DNA is TGTGCCAGTAGTATAGGGTGGAGGGAAGAGGGTGAAGCTTTCTTT.

This clonotype was observed a few times. The V gene is TRBV11-2, the J gene TRBJ2-3; 7 bases are shared with TRBD2. Trimming at V came to 5 bases and at J to 2 bases, leaving 7 bases not matched to a gene. Germline V lookup: CDR1 SGHAT, CDR2 FQNNGV. This CDR3 has 15 amino acids. In DNA, the CDR3 is TGTGCCAGCAGCCCGGCCGGGGGGTCCACAGATACGCAGTATTTT. Protein: CASSPAGGSTDTQYF.

At least ten counts were recorded for this clonotype. The CDR3 DNA reads TGTGCCAGCAGCTTGAATGGGGGCTTGGAGACCCAGTACTTC. It specifies CASSLNGGLETQYF. This chain connects TRBV7-3 to TRBJ2-5, with D perhaps matching TRBD1 (6 bases). The V gene lost 3 bases and the J gene lost 5 bases, with 13 bases spanning the gap. Germline V gene lookup returns CDR1 SGHTA and CDR2 FQGTGA. This CDR3 comprises 14 residues.

In its sample, this clonotype was seen a few times. The rearrangement joins TRBV4-1 to TRBJ2-4, with unresolved D. The CDR3 runs 16 residues. Trimming took 0 bases from V and 0 from J, leaving 9 bases between them. The germline gives CDR1 MGHRA, CDR2 YSYEKL. Here the CDR3 DNA reads TGCGCCAGCAGCCAAGAGGCGGTCCTAGCCAAAAACATTCAGTACTTC. Protein: CASSQEAVLAKNIQYF.

This clonotype has a handful of counts. The chain is built from TRBV6-6 and TRBJ2-7, with D uncertain. The ends were cut back, 0 bases at V and 6 bases at J, with 15 bases in the middle. This CDR3 is built from 15 residues. Germline V lookup: CDR1 MNHNY, CDR2 SVGAGI (reference sequence). The CDR3 loop is CASSYSSVTASEQYV. DNA for the CDR3: TGTGCCAGCAGTTACTCGAGTGTAACAGCCTCCGAGCAGTACGTC.

This chain joins TRBV12-3 or TRBV12-4 and TRBJ1-1; a weak D match, TRBD1 (5 bases). Trimming took 6 bases from V and 1 from J, leaving 6 bases between them. There are 12 residues in the CDR3. This CDR3 reads CASSQGNTEAFF. CDR3 sequence (DNA): TGTGCCAGCAGCCAGGGGAACACTGAAGCTTTCTTT.